This T cell receptor beta chain was observed in a study of response to subunit inactivated influenza vaccine. Notes on the study in general: That few new T cells are recruited by each seasonal influenza vaccination was the authors' suggestion.

From germline, CDR1 is MNHNS and CDR2 SASEGT. The CDR3 loop spans 15 amino acids. Trimming shortened V by 6 bases and J by 1 base, and 14 bases separated the two germline ends. TCRdb recomputed calls from the RT-PCR reads with MiXCR, one row per CDR3 protein. The sample contains 500,000 to 600,000 distinct CDR3 sequences, more than 15% of which appear only once. This clonotype was recorded a few times. Its target is unknown. The TCR was taken from a man aged 45 to 75 who received an inactivated influenza vaccine. The sample in question was CD4+ T cells sorted from PBMCs, obtained less than 30 months after vaccination. The chain is built from TRBV6-1 and TRBJ2-3; a possible D gene is TRBD1 (6 bases). The CDR3 loop is CASRGGGLGTDTQYF. The DNA for the CDR3 is TGTGCCAGCAGGGGTGGGGGCCTTGGCACAGATACGCAGTATTTT.